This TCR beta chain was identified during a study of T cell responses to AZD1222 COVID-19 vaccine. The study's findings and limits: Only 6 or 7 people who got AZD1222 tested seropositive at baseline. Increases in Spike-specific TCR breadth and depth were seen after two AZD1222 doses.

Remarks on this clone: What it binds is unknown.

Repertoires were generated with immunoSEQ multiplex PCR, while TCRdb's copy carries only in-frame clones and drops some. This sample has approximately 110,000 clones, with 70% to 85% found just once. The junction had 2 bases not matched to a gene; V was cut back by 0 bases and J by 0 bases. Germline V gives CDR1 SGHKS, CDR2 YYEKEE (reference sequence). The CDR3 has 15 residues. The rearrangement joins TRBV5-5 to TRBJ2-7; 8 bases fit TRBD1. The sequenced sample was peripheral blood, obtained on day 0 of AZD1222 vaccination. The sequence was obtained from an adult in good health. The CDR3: CASSLGDRSSYEQYF. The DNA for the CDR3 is TGTGCCAGCAGCTTGGGGGACAGGAGCTCCTACGAGCAGTACTTC.